This T cell receptor beta chain was identified in a study of PD-1 blockade in classical Hodgkin lymphoma. TCRdb's copy holds only in-frame clones and misses some; the assay was immunoSEQ multiplex PCR. The table lists roughly 11,000 clones, 70% to 85% of them singletons. The patients all showed relapse after autologous stem cell transplantation, while their brentuximab vedotin exposure varied. This CDR3 is built from 15 residues. Germline CDR1 and CDR2: SGHDT and YYEEEE. After removal of 4 bases from V and 6 bases from J, the junction contained 3 bases not matched to a gene. This sample comprised peripheral blood mononuclear cells (PBMCs), obtained at baseline. The TCR comes from a human donor with classical Hodgkin lymphoma. This sequence joins TRBV5-6 and TRBJ2-1; TRBD2 agrees at 14 bases. In DNA, the CDR3 is TGTGCCAGCAGCCTAGGACTAGCGGGAGGCAATGAGCAGTTCTTC. Its translation is CASSLGLAGGNEQFF.